This TCR beta chain was profiled in a study of T cells after yellow fever vaccination. In TCRdb, the 5' RACE reads were re-called with MiXCR into one record per CDR3 protein. The table lists about 320,000 distinct CDR3 sequences, 4% to 5.5% of them singletons. This clonotype occurred a few times. Sequences were derived from PBMCs, sampled 15 days after the yellow fever booster vaccination. The clonotype was recovered from a man in his late teens or twenties who received the YFV17D yellow fever vaccine.

For the CDR3, the DNA is TGCAGTGCCCCTAGCGGTCCGTGGAACAATGAGCAGTTCTTC. Translation: CSAPSGPWNNEQFF. The chain employs TRBV20-1 and TRBJ2-1; 7 bases are a match to TRBD2. This CDR3 region has 14 residues. The germline gives CDR1 DFQATT, CDR2 SNEGSKA (reference sequence). After removal of 6 bases from V and 5 bases from J, the junction contained 10 bases not matched to a gene.